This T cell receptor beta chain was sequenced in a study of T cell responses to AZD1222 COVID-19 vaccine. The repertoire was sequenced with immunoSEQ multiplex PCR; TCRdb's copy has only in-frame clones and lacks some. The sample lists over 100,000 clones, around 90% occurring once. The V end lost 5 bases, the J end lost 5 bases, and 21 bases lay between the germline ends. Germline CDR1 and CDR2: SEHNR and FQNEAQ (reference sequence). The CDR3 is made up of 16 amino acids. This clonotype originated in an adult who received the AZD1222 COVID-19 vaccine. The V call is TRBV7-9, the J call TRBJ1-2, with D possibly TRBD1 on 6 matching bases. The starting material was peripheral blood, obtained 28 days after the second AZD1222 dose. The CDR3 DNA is TGTGCCAGCAGCCCCACCTTCGGACAGAGGGATTATGGCTACACCTTC. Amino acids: CASSPTFGQRDYGYTF.